Following are 21 T cell receptor beta chains from one sample sequenced in a study of T cell repertoires in cytomegalovirus infection. These receptors have no identified antigens. Using its own MiXCR run on the reads, TCRdb lists one record per CDR3 protein. The sample consists of about 220,000 distinct CDR3 sequences, around 35% of them appearing once. The material was CD8+ T cells from cultured PBMCs, obtained from culture after CMV antigen stimulation. These receptors were taken from a human donor in good health (CMV status not recorded). Some clones in this sample may be carry-over from other donors' samples.

This clonotype was counted only a few times. The genes are TRBV7-9 and TRBJ2-5; 7 bases are a match to TRBD1. V dropped 5 bases and J dropped 5; count of bases not matched to a gene: 20. CDR3 length: 18 amino acids. Per germline, CDR1 SEHNR and CDR2 FQNEAQ (reference sequence). CDR3 loop: CASSPKRSTGWVKETQYF. DNA of the CDR3: TGTGCCAGCAGCCCCAAACGGTCGACAGGGTGGGTGAAGGAGACCCAGTACTTC.

This clonotype was counted a few times. J is TRBJ2-5 and V is TRBV27, with D uncertain. V lost 5 bases and J 5 bases, leaving 15 bases between the germline ends. Germline V lookup: CDR1 MNHEY, CDR2 SMNVEV (reference sequence). The CDR3 has 14 amino acids. In DNA, the CDR3 is TGTGCCAGCAGTCCACTTTTTGGGTGGGAGACCCAGTACTTC. It is translated as CASSPLFGWETQYF.

The table lists this clonotype with a few counts. The V and J genes are TRBV4-1 and TRBJ2-1; either TRBD1 or TRBD2 may supply D (6 bases each). V was clipped by 0 bases and J by 7 bases, with 10 bases between them. From germline, CDR1 is MGHRA and CDR2 YSYEKL. This CDR3 has 14 residues. CDR3: CASSQDRGDNEQFF. DNA of the CDR3: TGCGCCAGCAGCCAAGATAGGGGGGATAATGAGCAGTTCTTC.

The chain employs TRBV27 and TRBJ2-7; possibly TRBD2 for D (5 bases). V was pared by 3 bases and J by 5 bases, with 11 bases between. From germline, CDR1 is MNHEY and CDR2 SMNVEV (reference sequence). The CDR3 runs 13 residues. The CDR3 sequence is CASSFAGVNEQYF. The CDR3 nucleotides read TGTGCCAGCAGTTTTGCGGGTGTAAACGAGCAGTACTTC.

The chain is built from TRBV2 and TRBJ2-1; 8 bases map to TRBD2. The germline CDR1 and CDR2 sequences are SNHLY and FYNNEI. V was pared by 7 bases and J by 1 base, with 12 bases of the junction left unmatched. This CDR3 has 17 amino acids. The CDR3 protein is CASTQRGGAMSYNEQFF. The CDR3, as DNA: TGTGCCAGCACCCAACGGGGGGGGGCAATGTCCTACAATGAGCAGTTCTTC.

By share, this clonotype counts as medium-sized. V gene TRBV7-2 combines with J gene TRBJ1-2; D is uncertain. V lost 5 bases, J lost 4 bases, and 17 bases lay in between. CDR3 length: 15 residues. Germline V gives CDR1 SGHTA, CDR2 FQGNSA. CDR3 sequence reads: CASSPYPGYGYGYTF. CDR3 DNA: TGTGCCAGCAGCCCTTATCCGGGATATGGCTATGGCTACACCTTC.

The rearrangement uses TRBV7-9 and TRBJ1-1; 10 bases map to TRBD1. The V segment lost 4 bases and the J segment 7 bases; nucleotides outside the gene matches: 12. The CDR3 extends over 16 amino acids. Germline V gene sequence: CDR1 SEHNR, CDR2 FQNEAQ (reference sequence). The CDR3 sequence is CASSWGQGKPSVEAFF. The DNA for the CDR3 is TGTGCCAGCAGCTGGGGACAGGGGAAACCTTCCGTTGAAGCTTTCTTT.

The gene calls are TRBV2 and TRBJ1-2; D gene uncertain. V lost 1 base to trimming and J lost 8 bases, with 8 bases between them. The length of the CDR3 is 12 residues. Germline V CDR1 and CDR2: SNHLY, FYNNEI. The DNA of the CDR3 is TGTGCCAGCAGTGAAGACGTCGGGGGCTACACCTTC. Translating gives CASSEDVGGYTF. The full variable domain, rest sourced from reference TRBV2 and TRBJ1-2, is EPEVTQTPSHQVTQMGQEVILRCVPISNHLYFYWYRQILGQKVEFLVSFYNNEISEKSEIFDDQFSVERPDGSNFTLKIRSTKLEDSAMYFCASSEDVGGYTFGSGTRLTVV.

The genes are TRBV27 and TRBJ2-3, with TRBD2 identical over 8 bases. CDR1 is MNHEY and CDR2 is SMNVEV in the germline V gene (reference sequence). The CDR3 consists of 17 residues. J was trimmed by 1 base and V by 2 bases; bases with no gene match: 8. CDR3 region: CASSLVAAGEGTDTQYF. DNA for the CDR3: TGTGCCAGCAGTTTAGTGGCAGCGGGGGAGGGCACAGATACGCAGTATTTT.

This clonotype was counted at least ten times. V usage is TRBV29-1 and J usage is TRBJ2-2; no definite D call. Trimming removed 5 bases at V and 3 bases at J, with 10 bases between. CDR1 and CDR2 (germline): SQVTM, ANQGSEA. The CDR3 runs 13 residues. The CDR3 here is CSVLRLDTGELFF. The DNA for the CDR3 is TGCAGCGTTCTAAGGCTGGACACCGGGGAGCTGTTTTTT.

The chain joins TRBV28 to TRBJ2-2, with D perhaps TRBD1 (5 bases). Trimming took off 2 bases at V and 1 base at J, with 20 bases between the two ends. Germline assignment: CDR1 MDHEN and CDR2 SYDVKM. This CDR3 has 19 residues. CDR3 in amino acids: CASSLNLVIQAENTGELFF. CDR3 DNA: TGTGCCAGCAGTTTAAATTTGGTTATACAGGCCGAGAACACCGGGGAGCTGTTTTTT. The variable domain in full, completed from reference TRBV28 and TRBJ2-2, reads DVKVTQSSRYLVKRTGEKVFLECVQDMDHENMFWYRQDPGLGLRLIYFSYDVKMKEKGDIPEGYSVSREKKERFSLILESASTNQTSMYLCASSLNLVIQAENTGELFFGEGSRLTVL.

Ten or more counts support this clonotype. This chain connects TRBV7-8 to TRBJ1-1, with a weak D call TRBD1 (6 bases). The CDR3 runs 17 residues. Germline CDR1 SGHVS, CDR2 FQNEAQ. Trimming cost V 5 bases and J 1 base, with 20 bases left between them. As DNA, the CDR3 is TGTGCCAGCAGCCTTCGGGGGCCGGGACGGCCGAACACTGAAGCTTTCTTT. Its translation: CASSLRGPGRPNTEAFF.

The J gene is TRBJ2-7, the V gene TRBV7-3; 7 positions agree with TRBD2. This CDR3 is built from 16 residues. V lost 1 base and J lost 5; bases outside the gene matches: 11. The germline V gene has CDR1 SGHTA and CDR2 FQGTGA. This CDR3 is CASSLNPGLPSDEQYF. DNA for the CDR3: TGTGCCAGCAGCTTAAACCCGGGACTACCTTCGGACGAGCAGTACTTC.

The genes are TRBV3-1 and TRBJ2-2; tentatively, D is TRBD1 (7 bases). Trimming took off 0 bases at V and 3 bases at J, with 14 bases between the two ends. From germline, CDR1 is LGHDT and CDR2 YNNKEL (reference sequence). This CDR3 is 17 amino acids long. CDR3 in amino acids: CASSQETQGGYTGELFF. CDR3 sequence (DNA): TGTGCCAGCAGCCAAGAAACGCAGGGGGGTTACACCGGGGAGCTGTTTTTT.

The J gene is TRBJ1-2, the V gene TRBV7-9, with unresolved D. This CDR3 contains 16 residues. The V end lost 3 bases, the J end lost 2 bases, and 16 bases lay between the germline ends. Germline CDR1 SEHNR, CDR2 FQNEAQ (reference sequence). The DNA for the CDR3 is TGTGCCAGCAGCTTTCAGCGGGTGTGGGGAAACTATGGCTACACCTTC. This gives the protein CASSFQRVWGNYGYTF.

The rearrangement links TRBV20-1 to TRBJ2-1, with TRBD2 identical over 11 bases. CDR1 DFQATT and CDR2 SNEGSKA come from the germline V gene (reference sequence). Losses at the gene ends were 4 bases for V and 9 bases for J; bases not matched to a gene: 14. This CDR3 region has 16 residues. The CDR3: CSANPELAGVYGEQFF. The CDR3 DNA sequence: TGCAGTGCTAATCCCGAACTAGCGGGAGTTTACGGTGAGCAGTTCTTC.

This clonotype was seen a few times. The CDR3 coding sequence is TGTGCCAGCACTCCCTACCCGGAGGGTAGCGGGGGAGTCAAAAACATTCAGTACTTC. Its protein is CASTPYPEGSGGVKNIQYF. The chain couples TRBV7-9 to TRBJ2-4, with 9 bases aligning to TRBD2. CDR3 length equals 19 residues. The germline V gene has CDR1 SEHNR and CDR2 FQNEAQ (reference sequence). The ends lost 7 bases at V and 3 bases at J; junction bases unmatched: 19.

This clonotype turned up a few times. The chain carries TRBV7-3 and TRBJ2-6, with 13 bases that match TRBD2. This CDR3 is built from 17 residues. The V gene end was trimmed by 5 bases and the J gene end by 3 bases; junction bases not matched to a gene: 4. Germline CDR1 reads SGHTA; CDR2 reads FQGTGA. The CDR3 sequence: CASSPRTSGSGANVLTF. The CDR3 DNA reads as TGTGCCAGCAGCCCCCGGACTAGCGGGAGTGGGGCCAACGTCCTGACTTTC.

The V gene is TRBV28, the J gene TRBJ2-3, with 11 positions matching TRBD2. J was trimmed by 4 bases and V by 4 bases; bases with no gene match: 10. CDR3 length: 17 residues. CDR1 and CDR2 from the germline V gene are MDHEN and SYDVKM. The CDR3 DNA reads as TGTGCCAGCAGTTCCCTAGTACTAGCGGGAGATCCAGATACGCAGTATTTT. Translation: CASSSLVLAGDPDTQYF.

This chain connects TRBV11-2 to TRBJ2-7; perhaps TRBD2 as D (6 bases). The V end was cut by 5 bases, the J end by 6 bases, with 20 bases between. In germline, CDR1 is SGHAT, CDR2 FQNNGV. The CDR3 is 15 residues long. Here the CDR3 reads CASSKVAGRDIEQYF. CDR3 nucleotide sequence: TGTGCCAGCAGCAAAGTGGCGGGGCGCGACATCGAGCAGTACTTC. Complete variable domain (other parts from reference TRBV11-2 and TRBJ2-7): EAGVAQSPRYKIIEKRQSVAFWCNPISGHATLYWYQQILGQGPKLLIQFQNNGVVDDSQLPKDRFSAERLKGVDSTLKIQPAKLEDSAVYLCASSKVAGRDIEQYFGPGTRLTVT.

This clonotype was counted a few times. This chain links TRBV19 with TRBJ1-5; D is uncertain. The CDR3 is made up of 14 amino acids. Germline CDR1 LNHDA, CDR2 SQIVND (reference sequence). The V gene lost 7 bases and the J gene lost 5 bases, with 15 bases spanning the gap. CDR3: CASIERAVYQPQHF. In nucleotides, the CDR3 is TGTGCCAGTATCGAAAGGGCGGTTTATCAGCCCCAGCATTTT.